Below are 17 T cell receptor beta chains sequenced from a single sample in a study of blood T cell repertoires in COVID-19 (dated by TCRdb to 2019 to 2021). The method behind the library was the immunoSEQ multiplex PCR assay. TCRdb limited this immuneACCESS table to in-frame rearrangements with V and J called. A share of clones is missing; checked studies link under half to unresolved V genes, and the rest is unexplained. For this sample the table gives roughly 430,000 clones, of which over 75% were detected only once. More than 2% of the sample goes to the ten largest clones. The specimen sequenced was PBMCs or T cells enriched from blood (not recorded which). All receptors derive from a woman between 35 and 50 years old with acute COVID-19.

The CDR3 DNA sequence: TGTGCCAGCAGTTATTTGTCTCTAGAGACCCAGTACTTC. Residues: CASSYLSLETQYF. The chain recombines TRBV6-2 or TRBV6-3 with TRBJ2-5; D ambiguous. CDR3 length equals 13 residues. Germline CDR1 MNHEY, CDR2 SVGEGT. Trimming removed 3 bases from V and 4 bases from J, with 9 bases in between.

As regards this clone: One junction end disagrees with the germline gene, perhaps due to a read error. V usage is TRBV25-1 and J usage is TRBJ1-1; TRBD1 agrees at 12 bases. This CDR3 has 16 amino acids. The germline V gene encodes CDR1 MGHDK and CDR2 SYGVNS. The CDR3: CASSGTGGALNPEAFF. The CDR3 region has the DNA TGTGCCAGCAGCGGGACAGGGGGCGCGTTGAACCCTGAAGCTTTCTTT.

The V call is TRBV15, the J call TRBJ2-3; D is unclear. The germline V gene encodes CDR1 LNHNV and CDR2 YYDKDF (reference sequence). V was shortened by 0 bases and J by 5 bases, with 9 bases between the two germline ends. This CDR3 contains 14 residues. CDR3 residues: CATSRDNPGDTQYF. The CDR3 DNA reads TGTGCCACCAGCAGAGATAACCCGGGAGATACGCAGTATTTT. The variable domain in full, with the rest retrieved from reference TRBV15 and TRBJ2-3, is DAMVIQNPRYQVTQFGKPVTLSCSQTLNHNVMYWYQQKSSQAPKLLFHYYDKDFNNEADTPDNFQSRRPNTSFCFLDIRSPGLGDTAMYLCATSRDNPGDTQYFGPGTRLTVL.

This clone was observed a few times. The genes are TRBV27 and TRBJ2-7, with TRBD2 matching 7 bases. V dropped 5 bases and J dropped 5; count of bases not matched to a gene: 18. This CDR3 comprises 17 residues. Per germline, CDR1 MNHEY and CDR2 SMNVEV (reference sequence). The CDR3 bases are TGTGCCAGCAGTCCAACCCTCCTAGCGGTGGTAGGTGACGAGCAGTACTTC. It is translated as CASSPTLLAVVGDEQYF.

The chain combines TRBV6-5 with TRBJ1-2; 7 bases match TRBD1. This CDR3 comprises 13 residues. Germline assignment: CDR1 MNHEY and CDR2 SVGAGI. V lost 5 bases and J lost 7; bases outside the gene matches: 7. The CDR3 sequence is CASSLSTGVGYTF. CDR3 bases: TGTGCCAGCAGTCTATCTACAGGGGTTGGCTACACCTTC.

This chain connects TRBV5-1 to TRBJ1-2, with TRBD1 identical over 8 bases. Germline CDR1 reads SGHRS; CDR2 reads YFSETQ. The ends lost 4 bases at V and 4 bases at J; junction bases unmatched: 6. There are 14 residues in the CDR3. The CDR3, as DNA: TGCGCCAGCAGCGACGGACAGGGCCGCTATGGCTACACCTTC. Translation gives CASSDGQGRYGYTF.

This clone has just one count. This rearrangement joins TRBV5-1 to TRBJ1-2, with D possibly TRBD1 on 5 matching bases. The V and J ends lost 4 bases and 9 bases respectively, with 22 bases between them. The CDR3 spans 15 residues. Germline V gene sequence: CDR1 SGHRS, CDR2 YFSETQ. The CDR3 loop is CASSPAGRASESYTF. CDR3 coding DNA: TGCGCCAGCAGCCCCGCGGGACGGGCCTCTGAAAGCTACACCTTC.

The genes are TRBV30 and TRBJ2-5; tentative D call: TRBD1 (7 bases). Germline CDR1 reads GTSNPN; CDR2 reads SVGIG (reference sequence). Trimming cost V 1 base and J 2 bases, with 14 bases left between them. This CDR3 contains 15 residues. This CDR3 reads CAWSAKSGGQETQYF. The CDR3, as DNA: TGTGCCTGGAGTGCAAAATCAGGGGGGCAAGAGACCCAGTACTTC.

The sample holds one count of this clone. V and J are TRBV25-1 and TRBJ1-2; 10 nucleotides match TRBD1. The CDR3 has 14 amino acids. V dropped 2 bases and J dropped 7; count of bases not matched to a gene: 4. In germline, CDR1 is MGHDK, CDR2 SYGVNS. CDR3 sequence: CASSEGTGAVGYTF. The CDR3 nucleotides are TGTGCCAGCAGTGAAGGGACAGGGGCTGTTGGCTACACCTTC.

The chain has TRBV7-8 and TRBJ1-2; D perhaps matches TRBD1 (5 bases). CDR1 is SGHVS and CDR2 is FQNEAQ in the germline V gene. The CDR3 spans 14 residues. Trimming cost V 3 bases and J 5 bases, with 13 bases left between them. The CDR3 DNA follows: TGTGCCAGCAGCTTGGGGGGGATTGGGTATGGCTACACCTTC. Residues: CASSLGGIGYGYTF.

The J gene is TRBJ1-6, the V gene TRBV24-1; D is perhaps TRBD1 (5 bases). CDR1 and CDR2 from the germline V gene are KGHDR and SFDVKD. This CDR3 has 15 amino acids. The V and J ends lost 0 bases and 9 bases respectively, with 11 bases between them. Written as DNA, the CDR3 is TGTGCCACCAGTGATTTGCAAGGGGCCATTTCACCCCTCCACTTT. Its protein is CATSDLQGAISPLHF.

In this sample, this clone turned up once. This sequence joins TRBV6-1 and TRBJ2-3; 8 bases line up with TRBD2. The V gene end was trimmed by 4 bases and the J gene end by 5 bases; junction bases not matched to a gene: 11. In germline, CDR1 is MNHNS, CDR2 SASEGT. The CDR3 loop spans 16 amino acids. CDR3 in DNA: TGTGCCAGCAGTGGACATGCGGGACTAGACGGAGATACGCAGTATTTT. It translates to CASSGHAGLDGDTQYF.

This rearrangement joins TRBV10-3 to TRBJ1-1, with D perhaps TRBD1 (6 bases). Trimming took off 10 bases at V and 6 bases at J, with 21 bases between the two ends. The V gene's germline CDR1 is ENHRY and CDR2 SYGVKD. The CDR3 spans 14 residues. CDR3 sequence (DNA): TGTGCCACCAGAGTGGGGGCTGGAATAGCTGAAGCTTTCTTT. This gives the protein CATRVGAGIAEAFF.

The chain links TRBV29-1 to TRBJ1-1; a possible D gene is TRBD1 (6 bases). V was shortened by 0 bases and J by 3 bases, with 8 bases between the two germline ends. The CDR3 loop spans 13 amino acids. The germline V gene encodes CDR1 SQVTM and CDR2 ANQGSEA. The CDR3 DNA follows: TGCAGCGTTGAAGAGCGGGGGCACACTGAAGCTTTCTTT. Amino acid sequence: CSVEERGHTEAFF.

CDR3: CASSSLVQGKNTEAFF. In DNA, the CDR3 is TGCGCCAGCAGCTCTTTGGTACAGGGGAAGAACACTGAAGCTTTCTTT. The chain carries TRBV5-1 and TRBJ1-1, with 7 positions matching TRBD1. Germline CDR1 SGHRS, CDR2 YFSETQ. Trimming cost V 3 bases and J 1 base; bases outside gene matches: 9. This CDR3 has 16 amino acids.

The chain's CDR3 is CASSQDRVVYEQYF. The DNA of the CDR3 is TGCGCCAGCAGCCAAGATCGAGTCGTTTACGAGCAGTACTTC. The V gene is TRBV4-1, the J gene TRBJ2-7; D gene ambiguous. The CDR3 runs 14 residues. CDR1 is MGHRA, CDR2 YSYEKL, per germline. The V end lost 0 bases, the J end lost 4 bases, and 10 bases lay between the germline ends.

The rearrangement joins TRBV5-4 to TRBJ1-1; D call uncertain. With 9 bases removed from V and 0 bases from J, the gap between germline ends came to 9 bases. This CDR3 has 12 residues. Germline V gene lookup returns CDR1 SGHNT and CDR2 YYREEE (reference sequence). The CDR3 coding sequence is TGTGCCATCGAGACATTGAACACTGAAGCTTTCTTT. As protein: CAIETLNTEAFF.